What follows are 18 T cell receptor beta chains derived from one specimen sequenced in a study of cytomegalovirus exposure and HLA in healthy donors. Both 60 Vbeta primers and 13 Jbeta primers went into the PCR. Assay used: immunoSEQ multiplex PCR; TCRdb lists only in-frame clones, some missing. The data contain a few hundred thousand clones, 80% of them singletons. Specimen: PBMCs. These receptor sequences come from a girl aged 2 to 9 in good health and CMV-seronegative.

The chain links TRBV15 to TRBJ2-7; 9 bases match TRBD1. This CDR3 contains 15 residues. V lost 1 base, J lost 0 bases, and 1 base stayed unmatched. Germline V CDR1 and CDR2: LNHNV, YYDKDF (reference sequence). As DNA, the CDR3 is TGTGCCACCAGCAGAGTGGACAGGGGCTCCTACGAGCAGTACTTC. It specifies CATSRVDRGSYEQYF.

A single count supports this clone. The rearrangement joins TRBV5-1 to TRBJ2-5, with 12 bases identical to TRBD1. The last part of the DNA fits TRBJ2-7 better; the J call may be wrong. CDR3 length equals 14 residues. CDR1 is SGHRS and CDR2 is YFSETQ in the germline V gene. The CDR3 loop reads CASKLRDRGHEQYF. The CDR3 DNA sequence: TGCGCCAGCAAACTCCGGGACAGGGGGCACGAGCAGTACTTC.

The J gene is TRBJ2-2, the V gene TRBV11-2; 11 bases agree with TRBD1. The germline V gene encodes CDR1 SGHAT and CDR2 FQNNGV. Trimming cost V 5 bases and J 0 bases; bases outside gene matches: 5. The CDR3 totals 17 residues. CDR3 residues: CASSDRDRGTNTGELFF. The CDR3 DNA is TGTGCCAGCAGCGACCGGGACAGGGGGACGAACACCGGGGAGCTGTTTTTT. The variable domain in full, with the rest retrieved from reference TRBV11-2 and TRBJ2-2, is EAGVAQSPRYKIIEKRQSVAFWCNPISGHATLYWYQQILGQGPKLLIQFQNNGVVDDSQLPKDRFSAERLKGVDSTLKIQPAKLEDSAVYLCASSDRDRGTNTGELFFGEGSRLTVL.

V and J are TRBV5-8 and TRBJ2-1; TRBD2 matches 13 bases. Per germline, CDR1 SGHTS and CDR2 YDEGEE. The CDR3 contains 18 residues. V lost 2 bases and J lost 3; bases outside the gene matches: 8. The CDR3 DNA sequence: TGTGCCAGCAGCTTACTAACCGGGACTAGCGGGAACTACAATGAGCAGTTCTTC. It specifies CASSLLTGTSGNYNEQFF. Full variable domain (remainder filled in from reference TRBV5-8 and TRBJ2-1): EAGVTQSPTHLIKTRGQQATLRCSPISGHTSVYWYQQALGLGLQFLLWYDEGEERNRGNFPPRFSGRQFPNYSSELNVNALELEDSALYLCASSLLTGTSGNYNEQFFGPGTRLTVL.

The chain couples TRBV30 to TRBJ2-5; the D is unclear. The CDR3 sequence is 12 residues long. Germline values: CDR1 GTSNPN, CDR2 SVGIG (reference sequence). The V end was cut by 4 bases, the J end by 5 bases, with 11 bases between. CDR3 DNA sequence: TGTGCCTGGATCGAGTACGGGGAGACCCAGTACTTC. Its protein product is CAWIEYGETQYF.

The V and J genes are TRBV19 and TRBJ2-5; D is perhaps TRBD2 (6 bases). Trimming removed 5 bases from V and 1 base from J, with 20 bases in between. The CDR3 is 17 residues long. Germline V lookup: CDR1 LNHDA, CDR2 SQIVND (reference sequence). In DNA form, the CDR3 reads TGTGCCAGTAGTCCTCTGTACGCGGGCGGGGTCCAAGAGACCCAGTACTTC. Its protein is CASSPLYAGGVQETQYF.

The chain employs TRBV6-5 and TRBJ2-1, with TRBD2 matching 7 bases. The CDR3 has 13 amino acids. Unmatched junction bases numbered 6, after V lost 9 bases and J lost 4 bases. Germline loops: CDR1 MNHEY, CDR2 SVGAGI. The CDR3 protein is CASQLALYNEQFF. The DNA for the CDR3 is TGTGCCAGTCAACTAGCGCTTTACAATGAGCAGTTCTTC.

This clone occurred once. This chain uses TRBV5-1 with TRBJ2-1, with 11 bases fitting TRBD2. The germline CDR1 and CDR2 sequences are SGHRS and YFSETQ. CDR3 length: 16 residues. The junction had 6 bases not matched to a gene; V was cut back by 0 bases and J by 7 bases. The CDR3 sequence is CASSLVIAGGRNEQFF. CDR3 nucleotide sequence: TGCGCCAGCAGCTTGGTTATAGCGGGAGGGCGGAATGAGCAGTTCTTC. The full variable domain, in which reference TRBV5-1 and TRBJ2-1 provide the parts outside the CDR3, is KAGVTQTPRYLIKTRGQQVTLSCSPISGHRSVSWYQQTPGQGLQFLFEYFSETQRNKGNFPGRFSGRQFSNSRSEMNVSTLELGDSALYLCASSLVIAGGRNEQFFGPGTRLTVL.

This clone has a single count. This chain's CDR3 is CASSSSNSGRAGETQYF. Written as DNA, the CDR3 is TGTGCCAGCAGCTCTTCCAATAGCGGGAGGGCCGGGGAGACCCAGTACTTC. The rearrangement links TRBV7-9 to TRBJ2-5; 11 nucleotides agree with TRBD2. The germline V gene encodes CDR1 SEHNR and CDR2 FQNEAQ (reference sequence). J lost 5 bases, V lost 4 bases, and 12 bases had no gene match. This CDR3 is built from 17 residues.

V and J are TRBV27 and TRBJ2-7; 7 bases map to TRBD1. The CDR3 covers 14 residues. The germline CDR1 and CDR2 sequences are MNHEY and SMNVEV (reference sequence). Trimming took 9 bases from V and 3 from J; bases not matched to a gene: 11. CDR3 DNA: TGTGCCAGTACCCCCCGACAGGGATTCTACGAGCAGTACTTC. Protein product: CASTPRQGFYEQYF.

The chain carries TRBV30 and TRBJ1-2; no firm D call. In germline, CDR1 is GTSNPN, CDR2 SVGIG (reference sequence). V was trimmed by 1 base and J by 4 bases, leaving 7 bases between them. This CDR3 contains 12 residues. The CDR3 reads CAWSASTYGYTF. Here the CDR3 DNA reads TGTGCCTGGAGTGCTAGTACCTATGGCTACACCTTC.

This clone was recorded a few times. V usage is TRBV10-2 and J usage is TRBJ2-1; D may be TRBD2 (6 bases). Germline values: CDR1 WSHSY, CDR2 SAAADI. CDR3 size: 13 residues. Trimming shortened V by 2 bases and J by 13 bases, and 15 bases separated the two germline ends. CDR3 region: CASSENMGTSQFF. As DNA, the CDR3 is TGCGCCAGCAGTGAGAATATGGGTACTAGCCAGTTCTTC.

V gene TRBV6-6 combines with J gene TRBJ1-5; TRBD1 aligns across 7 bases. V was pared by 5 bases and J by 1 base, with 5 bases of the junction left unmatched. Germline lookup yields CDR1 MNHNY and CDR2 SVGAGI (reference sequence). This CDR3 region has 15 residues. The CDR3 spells CASSLRQGSNQPQHF. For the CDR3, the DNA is TGTGCCAGCAGTCTCCGACAGGGAAGCAATCAGCCCCAGCATTTT.

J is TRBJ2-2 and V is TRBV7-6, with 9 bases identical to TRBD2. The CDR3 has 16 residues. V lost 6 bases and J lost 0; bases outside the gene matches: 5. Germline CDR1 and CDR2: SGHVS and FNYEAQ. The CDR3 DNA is TGTGCCAGCAGTCACCGACTAGCGGCGAACACCGGGGAGCTGTTTTTT. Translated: CASSHRLAANTGELFF. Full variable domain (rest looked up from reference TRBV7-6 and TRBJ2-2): GAGVSQSPRYKVTKRGQDVALRCDPISGHVSLYWYRQALGQGPEFLTYFNYEAQQDKSGLPNDRFSAERPEGSISTLTIQRTEQRDSAMYRCASSHRLAANTGELFFGEGSRLTVL.

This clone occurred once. The CDR3 sequence: CASSLFWRGSSYNEQFF. CDR3 in DNA: TGTGCCAGCAGTTTATTTTGGCGGGGGAGCTCCTACAATGAGCAGTTCTTC. The chain carries TRBV27 and TRBJ2-1, with 7 bases aligning to TRBD2. The CDR3 runs to 17 residues. The germline gives CDR1 MNHEY, CDR2 SMNVEV (reference sequence). With 1 base clipped from V and 0 bases from J, the junction kept 6 bases outside the gene matches.

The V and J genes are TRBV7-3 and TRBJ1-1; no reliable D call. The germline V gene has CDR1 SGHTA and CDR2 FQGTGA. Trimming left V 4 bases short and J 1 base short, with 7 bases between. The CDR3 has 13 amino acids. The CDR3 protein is CASSSQKNTEAFF. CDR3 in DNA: TGTGCCAGCAGCTCACAAAAGAACACTGAAGCTTTCTTT.

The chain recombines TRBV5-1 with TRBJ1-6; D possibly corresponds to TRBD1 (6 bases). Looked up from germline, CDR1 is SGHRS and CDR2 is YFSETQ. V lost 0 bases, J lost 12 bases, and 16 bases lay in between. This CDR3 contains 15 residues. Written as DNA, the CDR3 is TGCGCCAGCAGCTTGGCCACGGGACAATTGGTACCCCTCCACTTT. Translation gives CASSLATGQLVPLHF.

This chain's CDR3 is CASSLGDRQPSIYGYTF. In DNA, the CDR3 is TGTGCCAGCAGCTTGGGGGACAGACAGCCCAGTATCTATGGCTACACCTTC. The chain combines TRBV5-7 with TRBJ1-2, with 7 bases fitting TRBD1. TRBV5-7 is annotated as an ORF whose role is uncertain. The CDR3 contains 17 residues. Losses at the gene ends were 0 bases for V and 4 bases for J; bases not matched to a gene: 12.